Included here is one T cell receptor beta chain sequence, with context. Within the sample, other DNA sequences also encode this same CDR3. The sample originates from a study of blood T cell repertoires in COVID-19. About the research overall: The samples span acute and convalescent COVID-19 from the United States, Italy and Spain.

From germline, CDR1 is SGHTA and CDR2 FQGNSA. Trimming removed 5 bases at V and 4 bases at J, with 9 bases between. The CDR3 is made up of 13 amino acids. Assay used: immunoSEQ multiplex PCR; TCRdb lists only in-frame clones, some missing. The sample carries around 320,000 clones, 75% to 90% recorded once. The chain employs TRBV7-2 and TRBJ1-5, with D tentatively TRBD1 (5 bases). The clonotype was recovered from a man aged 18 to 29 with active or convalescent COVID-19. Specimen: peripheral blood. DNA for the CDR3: TGTGCCAGCAGCCCCCAGGGTAATCAGCCCCAGCATTTT. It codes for CASSPQGNQPQHF.